This is a list of T cell receptor beta chains from one sample in a study of cytomegalovirus exposure and HLA in healthy donors. Clones were sequenced by immunoSEQ multiplex PCR, and TCRdb holds only the in-frame ones, with some missing. The table lists 100,000 or so clones, about 12% of them singletons. The sequenced sample was PBMCs. These receptors all stem from a middle-aged man in good health and CMV-seropositive. The CDR3 runs from the conserved cysteine through the conserved F or W. Fields, in order: clone size, D gene, V gene, J gene, CDR3 DNA, CDR3 protein. D genes are given only for firm matches. Rows may omit the clone size; those that give it use once, few, many or a size class.

clone size: few
D gene: TRBD2
V gene: TRBV5-8
J gene: TRBJ2-1
CDR3 DNA: TGTGCCAGCAGCTTGGGAACTAGCGGGAGTAATGAGCAGTTCTTC
CDR3 protein: CASSLGTSGSNEQFF

clone size: few
D gene: .
V gene: TRBV10-3
J gene: TRBJ2-7
CDR3 DNA: TGTGCCGTCCGGGACATCCCGAACTACGAGCAGTACTTC
CDR3 protein: CAVRDIPNYEQYF

clone size: .
D gene: .
V gene: TRBV7-9
J gene: TRBJ2-7
CDR3 DNA: TGTGCCAGCAGCTTAGATGAGATTAGCGTCCGCTACGAGCAGTACTTC
CDR3 protein: CASSLDEISVRYEQYF

clone size: .
D gene: .
V gene: TRBV6-5
J gene: TRBJ1-5
CDR3 DNA: TGTGCCAGCAGTTCGGACAGAGATAGCAATCAGCCCCAGCATTTT
CDR3 protein: CASSSDRDSNQPQHF

clone size: .
D gene: TRBD2
V gene: TRBV27
J gene: TRBJ2-7
CDR3 DNA: TGTGCCAGCGGGGGGGCCTACGAGCAGTACTTC
CDR3 protein: CASGGAYEQYF

clone size: once
D gene: TRBD1
V gene: TRBV15
J gene: TRBJ2-6
CDR3 DNA: TGTGCCACCAGCAGAGGTGGGACAGGGTACTCTGGGGCCAACGTCCTGACTTTC
CDR3 protein: CATSRGGTGYSGANVLTF

clone size: few
D gene: TRBD1
V gene: TRBV27
J gene: TRBJ1-2
CDR3 DNA: TGTGCCAGCAGTTTATCGCCCAGGGGGTGGATCGATGGCTACACCTTC
CDR3 protein: CASSLSPRGWIDGYTF

clone size: .
D gene: .
V gene: TRBV4-3
J gene: TRBJ1-3
CDR3 DNA: TGCGCCAGCAGCCAAGATCCGACAGCTGGAAACACCATATATTTT
CDR3 protein: CASSQDPTAGNTIYF

clone size: few
D gene: TRBD2
V gene: TRBV11-3
J gene: TRBJ2-1
CDR3 DNA: TGTGCCAGCAGCTTATTTAGCGGGAGAACCTACAATGAGCAGTTCTTC
CDR3 protein: CASSLFSGRTYNEQFF

clone size: .
D gene: .
V gene: TRBV14
J gene: TRBJ2-3
CDR3 DNA: TGTGCCAGCAGCCAAACCCAGCGGTTCCAGTATTTT
CDR3 protein: CASSQTQRFQYF

clone size: few
D gene: .
V gene: TRBV7-9
J gene: TRBJ1-4
CDR3 DNA: TGTGCCAGCAGCCCCCAGAGTGGGGCTGAAAAACTGTTTTTT
CDR3 protein: CASSPQSGAEKLFF

clone size: .
D gene: .
V gene: TRBV6-5
J gene: TRBJ2-2
CDR3 DNA: TGTGCCAGCAGCCGGAACACCGGGGAGCTGTTTTTT
CDR3 protein: CASSRNTGELFF

clone size: .
D gene: TRBD2
V gene: TRBV6-1
J gene: TRBJ2-1
CDR3 DNA: TGTGCCAGCACATCGGCTAGCGGGAGATACAATGAGCAGTTCTTC
CDR3 protein: CASTSASGRYNEQFF

clone size: .
D gene: TRBD1
V gene: TRBV5-6
J gene: TRBJ1-2
CDR3 DNA: TGTGCCAGCAGCTCCCCCGGGACAGGGTCTTATGGCTACACCTTC
CDR3 protein: CASSSPGTGSYGYTF

clone size: few
D gene: .
V gene: TRBV11-2
J gene: TRBJ2-2
CDR3 DNA: TGTGCCAGCAGCCCCGTTGGGAGTTCGGCCGGGGAGCTGTTTTTT
CDR3 protein: CASSPVGSSAGELFF

clone size: few
D gene: TRBD2
V gene: TRBV7-9
J gene: TRBJ2-7
CDR3 DNA: TGTGCCAGTACTAGCGGGTTAGACTACGAGCAGTACTTC
CDR3 protein: CASTSGLDYEQYF

clone size: .
D gene: .
V gene: TRBV11-3
J gene: TRBJ2-1
CDR3 DNA: TGTGCCAGCAGCAGGGGGAATGAGCAGTTCTTC
CDR3 protein: CASSRGNEQFF

clone size: .
D gene: TRBD1
V gene: TRBV6-7
J gene: TRBJ1-4
CDR3 DNA: TGTGCCAGCAGCCGAGGACAGGTCAGTACGGAAAAACTGTTTTTT
CDR3 protein: CASSRGQVSTEKLFF

clone size: .
D gene: TRBD2
V gene: TRBV19
J gene: TRBJ2-7
CDR3 DNA: TGTGCCAGTAGTCAGACTAGCGCAGCCTACGAGCAGTACTTC
CDR3 protein: CASSQTSAAYEQYF

clone size: few
D gene: .
V gene: TRBV30
J gene: TRBJ2-3
CDR3 DNA: TGTGCCTGGAGCGGAGTGGGTAGGGACTGGGGCCGGTGGCAGTATTTT
CDR3 protein: CAWSGVGRDWGRWQYF

clone size: .
D gene: .
V gene: TRBV9
J gene: TRBJ2-7
CDR3 DNA: TGTGCCAGCAGCGTAGGGGACACCAGTGATTACGAGCAGTACTTC
CDR3 protein: CASSVGDTSDYEQYF

clone size: .
D gene: TRBD2
V gene: TRBV5-1
J gene: TRBJ2-3
CDR3 DNA: TGCGCCAGCAGAGCGGGACTAGCGGGAGCAGATACGCAGTATTTT
CDR3 protein: CASRAGLAGADTQYF

clone size: few
D gene: TRBD2
V gene: TRBV30
J gene: TRBJ2-7
CDR3 DNA: TGTGCCTGGAGTGAGGTAGCGGGAGCCCACGAGCAGTACTTC
CDR3 protein: CAWSEVAGAHEQYF

clone size: .
D gene: TRBD1
V gene: TRBV5-4
J gene: TRBJ1-2
CDR3 DNA: TGTGCCAGCAGCTTGGCCATAGGGGGCAACTATGGCTACACCTTC
CDR3 protein: CASSLAIGGNYGYTF

clone size: .
D gene: TRBD1
V gene: TRBV29-1
J gene: TRBJ2-2
CDR3 DNA: TGCAGCGTTGTCGCGCGGGCAGGGGGCACCGGGGAGCTGTTTTTT
CDR3 protein: CSVVARAGGTGELFF

clone size: few
D gene: .
V gene: TRBV9
J gene: TRBJ1-5
CDR3 DNA: TGTGCCAGCAGCCCAAGAGAGGGGGGGAATCAGCCCCAGCATTTT
CDR3 protein: CASSPREGGNQPQHF

clone size: few
D gene: .
V gene: TRBV18
J gene: TRBJ1-2
CDR3 DNA: TGTGCCAGCTCTCCAAGGGACACCAACTATGGCTACACCTTC
CDR3 protein: CASSPRDTNYGYTF

clone size: .
D gene: TRBD2
V gene: TRBV4-1
J gene: TRBJ2-7
CDR3 DNA: TGCGCCAGCAGCCGCTCCGACCGACTAGCGGGGTCCCTCTACGAGCAGTACTTC
CDR3 protein: CASSRSDRLAGSLYEQYF

clone size: once
D gene: TRBD1
V gene: TRBV15
J gene: TRBJ2-7
CDR3 DNA: TGTGCCACCAGCAGAAGACAGGGAAGCGACGAGCAGTACTTC
CDR3 protein: CATSRRQGSDEQYF

clone size: few
D gene: .
V gene: TRBV27
J gene: TRBJ2-2
CDR3 DNA: TGTGCCAGCAGTTTATTTCCGGGGACGAACACCGGGGAGCTGTTTTTT
CDR3 protein: CASSLFPGTNTGELFF

clone size: few
D gene: TRBD2
V gene: TRBV5-4
J gene: TRBJ2-5
CDR3 DNA: TGTGCCAGCAGTCCTAGCGGGAGGGAGACCCAGTACTTC
CDR3 protein: CASSPSGRETQYF

clone size: .
D gene: TRBD2
V gene: TRBV4-3
J gene: TRBJ2-1
CDR3 DNA: TGCGCCAGCAGCCATCTAGAGTTTAGCGGGAGGATAGATGAGCAGTTCTTC
CDR3 protein: CASSHLEFSGRIDEQFF

clone size: few
D gene: .
V gene: TRBV5-1
J gene: TRBJ1-1
CDR3 DNA: TGCGCCAGCAGCCACACCGGGACTGAAGCTTTCTTT
CDR3 protein: CASSHTGTEAFF

clone size: .
D gene: TRBD1
V gene: TRBV18
J gene: TRBJ1-1
CDR3 DNA: TGTGCCAGCTCACCACCAACAGGGGCGAACACTGAAGCTTTCTTT
CDR3 protein: CASSPPTGANTEAFF

clone size: few
D gene: .
V gene: TRBV7-2
J gene: TRBJ2-3
CDR3 DNA: TGTGCCAGCAGCTTAGTCTCGGGGGTTGGCACAGATACGCAGTATTTT
CDR3 protein: CASSLVSGVGTDTQYF

clone size: .
D gene: .
V gene: TRBV5-1
J gene: TRBJ2-7
CDR3 DNA: TGCGCCAGCGTAGAGGGCGGCTCGGGTACTTACGAGCAGTACTTC
CDR3 protein: CASVEGGSGTYEQYF

clone size: .
D gene: TRBD1
V gene: TRBV25-1
J gene: TRBJ2-7
CDR3 DNA: TGTGCCAGCAGTGCAGGACAGGGGGCCTACGAGCAGTACTTC
CDR3 protein: CASSAGQGAYEQYF

clone size: few
D gene: TRBD1
V gene: TRBV6-6
J gene: TRBJ2-5
CDR3 DNA: TGTGCCAGCAGTTACTCTGACAGGGGGAACCAAGAGACCCAGTACTTC
CDR3 protein: CASSYSDRGNQETQYF

clone size: .
D gene: .
V gene: TRBV4-1
J gene: TRBJ2-1
CDR3 DNA: TGCGCCAGCAGCCAAGGATCACAGTTTCCGCAGTTCTTC
CDR3 protein: CASSQGSQFPQFF

clone size: .
D gene: TRBD1
V gene: TRBV6-5
J gene: TRBJ1-1
CDR3 DNA: TGTGCCAGCAGCAGGGGGACTGTGAACACTGAAGCTTTCTTT
CDR3 protein: CASSRGTVNTEAFF

clone size: .
D gene: .
V gene: TRBV9
J gene: TRBJ1-2
CDR3 DNA: TGTGCCAGCAGCGCCACAGGGATCACGTTTGGCTACACCTTC
CDR3 protein: CASSATGITFGYTF

clone size: few
D gene: TRBD2
V gene: TRBV30
J gene: TRBJ2-1
CDR3 DNA: TGTGCCTGGAGAGACCTAGCGGGTTACAATGAGCAGTTCTTC
CDR3 protein: CAWRDLAGYNEQFF

clone size: .
D gene: .
V gene: TRBV4-1
J gene: TRBJ2-3
CDR3 DNA: TGCGCCAGCAGCGATCTAGCGTTTCGTCCAGATACGCAGTATTTT
CDR3 protein: CASSDLAFRPDTQYF